The sequence of this T cell receptor beta chain was determined in a study of vaccination effects on CD4 cells after COVID-19. Across the whole study: Antigen-specific CD4+ T cells were expanded (with viral peptide pools) by the ViraFEST assay ahead of sequencing. Study-level points and caveats: The study found that only 1 of 255 vaccine-induced clones from healthy vaccinees cross-reacted with common cold coronaviruses. Late in the post-vaccination period, infection-induced and vaccine-induced clones underwent marked clonal contraction.

At the end of approximately 10 days of culture, CD4+ T cells were isolated. Cells had half their medium changed to IL-2 medium on days 3 and 7. Some clones are missing from TCRdb's copy, which holds only in-frame ones; the method was immunoSEQ multiplex PCR. Of tens of thousands of clones listed, approximately 80% are singletons. A word on this clone: Its specificity is unknown.

V lost 5 bases to trimming and J lost 1 base, with 8 bases between them. There are 13 residues in the CDR3. Germline V lookup: CDR1 LNHDA, CDR2 SQIVND (reference sequence). The rearrangement uses TRBV19 and TRBJ2-5; weak D call: TRBD1 (5 bases). This receptor was taken from a human donor who received a COVID-19 vaccine. The input for sequencing was CD4+ T cells from PBMCs cultured without peptide, taken before COVID-19 vaccination. CDR3 nucleotides: TGTGCCAGTAGTGCTACAGGCCAAGAGACCCAGTACTTC. This translates into CASSATGQETQYF.